The entry below gives a single T cell receptor (beta chain) sequence along with its context. The repertoire was sequenced with immunoSEQ multiplex PCR; TCRdb's copy has only in-frame clones and lacks some. The sample holds roughly 150,000 clones, about nine tenths seen once. The data were obtained in a study of T cell responses to AZD1222 COVID-19 vaccine. The material sequenced was peripheral blood, taken 28 days after the second AZD1222 dose. The sequence was collected from an adult who received the AZD1222 COVID-19 vaccine.

CDR3 amino acids: CASSNHRNTEAFF. In DNA, the CDR3 is TGTGCCAGCAGCAACCATCGGAACACTGAAGCTTTCTTT. V gene TRBV3-1 (or the pseudogene TRBV3-2) combines with J gene TRBJ1-1; D call uncertain. Per the germline V gene, CDR1 is LGHDT and CDR2 is YNNKEL (reference sequence). The germline V and J ends were trimmed by 5 bases and 1 base, with 8 bases remaining between them. The CDR3 is 13 amino acids.